This TCR beta chain was found in a study of blood T cell repertoires in COVID-19. Here immunoSEQ multiplex PCR was the method, and the copy in TCRdb shows in-frame clones only, minus some. The sample yields about 260,000 clones, around 89% seen once. V lost 7 bases, J lost 2 bases, and 6 bases lay in between. There are 11 residues in the CDR3. Germline values: CDR1 SNHLY, CDR2 FYNNEI. The specimen sequenced was PBMCs or T cells enriched from blood (not recorded which). The chain uses TRBV2 and TRBJ2-7; D gene uncertain. The sequence was collected from a woman between 25 and 40 years old with acute COVID-19. CDR3 coding DNA: TGTGCCAGCAATAGAGCCTACGAGCAGTACTTC. Amino acid sequence: CASNRAYEQYF.